Listed here are 11 T cell receptor beta chains from one sample, sequenced in a study of T cells in Graves' hyperthyroidism and ophthalmopathy (dated by TCRdb to between 2018 and 2020). Library preparation employed multiplex PCR. The run used an Illumina HiSeq 2000. TCR beta CDR3 regions were amplified from RNA transcripts. A first-round RT-PCR of the TCR CDR3 used the HTBI primer set with the Qiagen OneStep RT-PCR kit. TCRdb ran its own pipeline on the public reads, namely fastp trimming at Q25 and MiXCR clone calling, and kept in-frame beta chains. Rows matching on CDR3 protein sequence are summarized as one entry with the most common DNA and genes. The sample table lists 400,000 to 550,000 distinct CDR3 sequences, roughly a quarter of them with a count of one. The leading ten clones occupy 10% to 12% of the sample. What was sequenced was blood. The source of these receptors is a woman under 40 with Graves' ophthalmopathy.

This clonotype has just a few counts. The V and J genes are TRBV12-3 or TRBV12-4 and TRBJ1-1; 7 nucleotides agree with TRBD1. The V and J ends lost 6 bases and 4 bases, in that order; junction bases with no gene match: 5. This CDR3 is 13 amino acids long. The DNA for the CDR3 is TGTGCCAGCAGACCGACAGGGTTCACTGAAGCTTTCTTT. Translating it yields CASRPTGFTEAFF.

This clonotype showed up many times. The V and J genes are TRBV15 and TRBJ2-2; 7 positions match TRBD1. CDR3 length: 14 residues. V trimming: 5 bases; J trimming: 7 bases; junction bases outside the gene matches: 7. CDR1 is LNHNV, CDR2 YYDKDF, per germline (reference sequence). CDR3 loop: CATSYDRAGGELFF. DNA for the CDR3: TGTGCCACCAGCTACGACAGGGCAGGCGGGGAGCTGTTTTTT.

The chain couples TRBV6-1 to TRBJ1-5, with 7 bases fitting TRBD1. V shed 6 bases and J 5 bases; nucleotides not matched to a gene: 13. Germline assignment: CDR1 MNHNS and CDR2 SASEGT. The CDR3 totals 16 residues. Here the CDR3 DNA reads TGTGCCAGCAGCCTTGGGGCACACAGGGGTTATCAGCCCCAGCATTTT. Translated, it gives CASSLGAHRGYQPQHF.

The chain combines TRBV7-2 with TRBJ2-1, with 8 positions matching TRBD2. V dropped 7 bases and J dropped 3; count of bases not matched to a gene: 8. The germline V gene has CDR1 SGHTA and CDR2 FQGNSA. The CDR3 is 15 amino acids. The CDR3 region is CASTGGGERYNEQFF. The DNA of the CDR3 is TGTGCCAGCACGGGGGGGGGCGAACGCTACAATGAGCAGTTCTTC.

This clonotype was observed at least ten times. The chain links TRBV20-1 to TRBJ2-7; a weak D match, TRBD2 (5 bases). V was shortened by 2 bases and J by 3 bases, with 14 bases between the two germline ends. CDR1 and CDR2 from the germline V gene are DFQATT and SNEGSKA (reference sequence). The CDR3 runs to 14 residues. In DNA form, the CDR3 reads TGCAGTGCTAGAAACCCTAACGGGGACTACGAGCAGTACTTC. Its protein is CSARNPNGDYEQYF.

The chain couples TRBV5-3 to TRBJ2-7; D unresolved. TRBV5-3 is an open reading frame whose function is uncertain. This CDR3 is built from 12 residues. V was trimmed by 8 bases and J by 2 bases, leaving 11 bases between them. CDR3 sequence: CASSAEPYEQYF. The CDR3 DNA reads as TGTGCCAGCAGCGCGGAACCCTACGAGCAGTACTTC.

This clonotype has a count of ten or more. The rearrangement joins TRBV27 to TRBJ2-7; a possible D gene is TRBD1 (6 bases). Trimming shortened V by 4 bases and J by 0 bases, and 10 bases separated the two germline ends. CDR1 MNHEY and CDR2 SMNVEV come from the germline V gene (reference sequence). The CDR3 totals 14 residues. The CDR3 DNA reads as TGTGCCAGCAGTTCCCAGGGGCCCTCCTACGAGCAGTACTTC. It is translated as CASSSQGPSYEQYF.

This clonotype was observed once. The chain carries TRBV5-1 and TRBJ2-7, with 7 bases that match TRBD2. CDR1 is SGHRS, CDR2 YFSETQ, per germline. The length of the CDR3 is 15 residues. V dropped 7 bases and J dropped 3; count of bases not matched to a gene: 13. The DNA of the CDR3 is TGCGCCAGCGCTGGAGGCGGGGGTGGGAGCTACGAGCAGTACTTC. It is translated as CASAGGGGGSYEQYF. Full variable domain (remainder filled in from reference TRBV5-1 and TRBJ2-7): KAGVTQTPRYLIKTRGQQVTLSCSPISGHRSVSWYQQTPGQGLQFLFEYFSETQRNKGNFPGRFSGRQFSNSRSEMNVSTLELGDSALYLCASAGGGGGSYEQYFGPGTRLTVT.

In this sample, this clonotype turned up many times. The J gene is TRBJ1-5, the V gene TRBV7-9, with a weak D call TRBD1 (5 bases). In germline, CDR1 is SEHNR, CDR2 FQNEAQ (reference sequence). This CDR3 has 13 residues. V lost 5 bases to trimming and J lost 5 bases, with 10 bases between them. The chain's CDR3 is CASSPEGDQPQHF. CDR3 bases: TGTGCCAGCAGCCCAGAAGGGGATCAGCCCCAGCATTTT.

The V and J genes are TRBV6-2 or TRBV6-3 and TRBJ1-5, with D perhaps TRBD1 (6 bases). Per the germline V gene, CDR1 is MNHEY and CDR2 is SVGEGT. Trimming took off 7 bases at V and 3 bases at J, with 16 bases between the two ends. The CDR3 sequence is 15 residues long. This CDR3 is CASNTGSYDNQPQHF. The CDR3 nucleotides read TGTGCCAGCAACACAGGGTCTTATGACAATCAGCCCCAGCATTTT.

This clonotype was seen more than once but under ten times. This rearrangement joins TRBV6-1 to TRBJ1-3; D call uncertain. Germline V gene lookup returns CDR1 MNHNS and CDR2 SASEGT. There are 16 residues in the CDR3. V was trimmed by 1 base and J by 2 bases, leaving 12 bases between them. The CDR3 loop reads CASSEVVPRAGNTIYF. CDR3 coding DNA: TGTGCCAGCAGTGAAGTGGTCCCCCGAGCTGGAAACACCATATATTTT.